Following are 18 T cell receptor beta chains from one sample sequenced in a study of naive and memory T cell subsets. Both TRBC1 and TRBC2 were covered by a beta constant-region primer of two equimolar oligonucleotides. TCRdb analysed the UMI-ligation and nested PCR reads with MiXCR anew, one entry per CDR3 protein. Among around 40,000 distinct CDR3 sequences listed, about an eighth were seen once. The sample was effector memory CD4+ T cells from blood. The subset is: effector memory, CD45RA- CD27-. Source of these receptors: a human donor in good health.

The table lists this clonotype with many counts. The chain joins TRBV4-2 to TRBJ2-7; TRBD2 matches at 8 bases. Germline-derived CDR1 and CDR2 are LGHNA and YNFKEQ. Trimming cost V 0 bases and J 7 bases; bases outside gene matches: 5. This CDR3 has 14 amino acids. In DNA, the CDR3 is TGTGCCAGCAGCCAAGACCAACTAGCGGAAGAGCAGTACTTC. It is translated as CASSQDQLAEEQYF.

This clonotype was observed a handful of times. The chain links TRBV18 to TRBJ2-3; the D gene is possibly TRBD1 (5 bases). The CDR3 contains 14 residues. Germline V gene sequence: CDR1 KGHSH, CDR2 LQKENI. The ends were cut back, 2 bases at V and 1 base at J, with 7 bases in the middle. CDR3 bases: TGTGCCAGCTCACCAGACAGAGGCACAGATACGCAGTATTTT. It is translated as CASSPDRGTDTQYF.

The table lists this clonotype with many counts. The chain combines TRBV29-1 with TRBJ2-1; D call uncertain. V dropped 0 bases and J dropped 6 bases, with 6 bases sitting between them. The CDR3 extends over 12 amino acids. Germline V gene data show CDR1 as SQVTM and CDR2 as ANQGSEA. The CDR3 loop reads CSVEESSNEQFF. The CDR3 DNA reads TGCAGCGTTGAAGAATCTAGCAATGAGCAGTTCTTC.

This clonotype was recorded many times. The V and J genes are TRBV5-1 and TRBJ1-1, with D unclear. Between the trimmed V and J ends, which lost 1 base and 2 bases, there was a span of 6 bases. The CDR3 extends over 13 amino acids. The germline V gene has CDR1 SGHRS and CDR2 YFSETQ. CDR3 DNA sequence: TGCGCCAGCAGCTTGTATCCCAACACTGAAGCTTTCTTT. Amino acid sequence: CASSLYPNTEAFF.

This clonotype was observed a handful of times. This chain connects TRBV19 to TRBJ2-2, with D perhaps assigned TRBD1 or TRBD2 (5 bases each). The CDR3 has 13 amino acids. Trimming pared 7 bases from V and 9 bases from J, leaving 15 bases between. Per germline, CDR1 LNHDA and CDR2 SQIVND (reference sequence). The DNA of the CDR3 is TGTGCCAGTACCAAGGATCCGGGACGGGAGCTGTTTTTT. Protein sequence: CASTKDPGRELFF.

This clonotype came up many times. This chain uses TRBV10-3 with TRBJ2-1; D is perhaps TRBD2 (6 bases). There are 16 residues in the CDR3. Trimming shortened V by 3 bases and J by 1 base, and 13 bases separated the two germline ends. The V gene's germline CDR1 is ENHRY and CDR2 SYGVKD. The CDR3 is CAISDKKSGSYNEQFF. DNA of the CDR3: TGTGCCATCAGTGATAAAAAGAGCGGGTCCTACAATGAGCAGTTCTTC.

This clonotype was picked up a small number of times. The chain combines TRBV7-2 with TRBJ2-1; 8 bases line up with TRBD2. J was trimmed by 4 bases and V by 4 bases; bases with no gene match: 9. Looked up from germline, CDR1 is SGHTA and CDR2 is FQGNSA. The CDR3 length is 16 residues. The CDR3 sequence is CASSSSEREYYNEQFF. CDR3 DNA sequence: TGTGCCAGCAGCTCCAGTGAGCGGGAGTATTACAATGAGCAGTTCTTC.

This clonotype was seen a few times. This rearrangement joins TRBV10-3 to TRBJ1-1, with D possibly being TRBD1 (5 bases). Germline V gives CDR1 ENHRY, CDR2 SYGVKD. Deletions cut 0 bases from V and 4 bases from J, with 12 bases between. The CDR3 is 15 residues long. This chain's CDR3 is CAISESGRLGTEAFF. The CDR3 coding sequence is TGTGCCATCAGTGAGTCGGGGCGCCTGGGCACTGAAGCTTTCTTT.

In this sample, this clonotype turned up many times. The chain is built from TRBV20-1 and TRBJ2-3, with 8 bases that match TRBD1. This CDR3 has 18 amino acids. Trimming removed 3 bases from V and 5 bases from J; junction bases left unmatched: 19. CDR1 and CDR2 from the germline V gene are DFQATT and SNEGSKA (reference sequence). CDR3: CSASDAQGAGGGRDTQYF. The CDR3 nucleotides are TGCAGTGCTAGCGACGCCCAGGGGGCAGGGGGCGGAAGAGATACGCAGTATTTT.

The table lists this clonotype with a few counts. The CDR3, as DNA: TGTGCCACCCGAGGGGAGACAGATACGCAGTATTTT. Amino acid sequence: CATRGETDTQYF. V and J are TRBV18 and TRBJ2-3; D might be TRBD1 or TRBD2, each matching 5 bases. Germline CDR1 and CDR2: KGHSH and LQKENI. This CDR3 region has 12 residues. Trimming shortened V by 10 bases and J by 3 bases, and 11 bases separated the two germline ends. Drawing the rest from reference TRBV18 and TRBJ2-3, the complete variable domain is NAGVMQNPRHLVRRRGQEARLRCSPMKGHSHVYWYRQLPEEGLKFMVYLQKENIIDESGMPKERFSAEFPKEGPSILRIQQVVRGDSAAYFCATRGETDTQYFGPGTRLTVL.

In this sample, this clonotype turned up many times. This chain links TRBV7-7 with TRBJ2-5, with D unclear. Germline V gene lookup returns CDR1 SSHAT and CDR2 FNYEAQ (reference sequence). Trimming shortened V by 10 bases and J by 2 bases, and 8 bases separated the two germline ends. The CDR3 extends over 11 amino acids. The CDR3 region has the DNA TGTGCCATCATAAAGCAAGAGACCCAGTACTTC. Its translation is CAIIKQETQYF. The full variable domain, with the rest looked up from reference TRBV7-7 and TRBJ2-5, is GAGVSQSPRYKVTKRGQDVTLRCDPISSHATLYWYQQALGQGPEFLTYFNYEAQPDKSGLPSDRFSAERPEGSISTLTIQRTEQRDSAMYRCAIIKQETQYFGPGTRLLVL.

The genes are TRBV6-1 and TRBJ2-7, with D maybe TRBD1 (7 bases). Germline CDR1 reads MNHNS; CDR2 reads SASEGT. The germline V and J ends were trimmed by 1 base and 4 bases, with 14 bases remaining between them. The CDR3 runs to 15 residues. The CDR3 loop reads CASSEGGGAGYEQYF. As DNA, the CDR3 is TGTGCCAGCAGTGAAGGAGGGGGCGCGGGGTACGAGCAGTACTTC.

The chain links TRBV29-1 to TRBJ2-1, with D possibly being TRBD1 or TRBD2 (5 bases each). CDR3 length equals 13 residues. Germline CDR1 and CDR2: SQVTM and ANQGSEA. Trimming cost V 7 bases and J 6 bases, with 16 bases left between them. CDR3 sequence: CSAPGRTGNEQFF. The CDR3 nucleotides read TGCAGCGCCCCGGGACGGACGGGCAATGAGCAGTTCTTC.

The CDR3 DNA follows: TGCAGTGCCAGGACTAGCGGGAGGAGAGAGCAGTTCTTC. Its translation: CSARTSGRREQFF. This chain uses TRBV20-1 with TRBJ2-1; 14 bases are shared with TRBD2. The CDR3 covers 13 residues. Germline V CDR1 and CDR2: DFQATT, SNEGSKA (reference sequence). Trimming at V came to 6 bases and at J to 10 bases, leaving 5 bases not matched to a gene.

A few counts support this clonotype. The chain joins TRBV9 to TRBJ2-1; possible D gene TRBD2, 5 bases. Germline V gives CDR1 SGDLS, CDR2 YYNGEE. The CDR3 length is 15 residues. Trimming removed 0 bases at V and 8 bases at J, with 15 bases between. This CDR3 reads CASSVGGLAGHEQFF. CDR3 DNA: TGTGCCAGCAGCGTAGGGGGTCTAGCCGGCCATGAGCAGTTCTTC.

This clonotype was picked up a small number of times. The chain recombines TRBV3-1 with TRBJ1-1, with 8 positions matching TRBD1. V lost 2 bases, J lost 11 bases, and 7 bases stayed unmatched. This CDR3 contains 13 residues. Germline V lookup: CDR1 LGHDT, CDR2 YNNKEL (reference sequence). The CDR3 sequence: CASSQSYRGYAFF. The CDR3 DNA follows: TGTGCCAGCAGCCAATCGTACAGGGGGTATGCTTTCTTT.

This clonotype occurred a few times. The chain carries TRBV7-9 and TRBJ2-4, with D uncertain. CDR1 is SEHNR, CDR2 FQNEAQ, per germline (reference sequence). Trimming shortened V by 10 bases and J by 2 bases, and 6 bases separated the two germline ends. The CDR3 runs to 11 residues. CDR3 nucleotides: TGTGCCACCGAAACCAAAAACATTCAGTACTTC. As protein: CATETKNIQYF.

This clonotype appeared a single time. The chain recombines TRBV25-1 with TRBJ1-2; 7 nucleotides match TRBD1. V was pared by 3 bases and J by 5 bases, with 9 bases of the junction left unmatched. The V gene's germline CDR1 is MGHDK and CDR2 SYGVNS. This CDR3 region has 15 residues. Here the CDR3 DNA reads TGTGCCAGCAGTGACTTAGGGGGCCCTACTTATGGCTACACCTTC. Protein product: CASSDLGGPTYGYTF.